A selection of T cell receptor beta chains follows, all from one sample in a study of cytomegalovirus exposure and HLA in healthy donors. Using immunoSEQ multiplex PCR, the repertoire was profiled, and TCRdb retains in-frame clones only, with some absent. The listing contains about 160,000 clones. Sequencing used PBMCs. Receptors were obtained from a woman in her 50s in good health and CMV-seronegative. Both conserved end residues are part of each CDR3. The D gene is left open where the match is weak.

J gene | D gene | V gene | CDR3 DNA | CDR3 protein
TRBJ1-5 | . | TRBV25-1 | TGTGCCAGCAGTCCCACATCCCTTGACAGCCTCAATCAGCCCCAGCATTTT | CASSPTSLDSLNQPQHF
TRBJ2-3 | . | TRBV5-1 | TGCGCCAGCAGCCCGATCGCGAGGAGAGGGACAGATACGCAGTATTTT | CASSPIARRGTDTQYF
TRBJ2-7 | TRBD2 | TRBV5-1 | TGCGCCAGCAGATTGGACAGCCTAGCGGGAGGAGGCTACGAGCAGTACTTC | CASRLDSLAGGGYEQYF
TRBJ2-7 | TRBD2 | TRBV7-9 | TGTGCCAGCAGTTTTAACTATCAACCGGGACTAGCGAAGAACGAGCAGTACTTC | CASSFNYQPGLAKNEQYF
TRBJ2-5 | TRBD2 | TRBV5-1 | TGCGCCAGCAGCTTGACGACTAGCGGACAAGAGACCCAGTACTTC | CASSLTTSGQETQYF
TRBJ1-6 | TRBD1 | TRBV5-1 | TGCGCCAGCAGCTCGACAGGGGCACCCCTCCACTTT | CASSSTGAPLHF
TRBJ2-7 | TRBD1 | TRBV15 | TGTGCCACCAGCAGAGATACCAGGGGGCACGAGCAGTACTTC | CATSRDTRGHEQYF
TRBJ2-7 | TRBD1 | TRBV5-1 | TGCGCCAGCAGTGAGCAGGGGGACTCCTACGAGCAGTACTTC | CASSEQGDSYEQYF
TRBJ2-7 | . | TRBV19 | TGTGCCAGTAGCCCACGGACAGTAGGCGAGCAGTACTTC | CASSPRTVGEQYF
TRBJ1-1 | TRBD1 | TRBV7-9 | TGTGCCAGCAGCTTTCAGGGGGTAGGCACTGAAGCTTTCTTT | CASSFQGVGTEAFF
TRBJ2-5 | TRBD2 | TRBV25-1 | TGTGCCAGCAGTGAATGGAGTAGCGGGAAGGGAGAGACCCAGTACTTC | CASSEWSSGKGETQYF
TRBJ2-5 | TRBD2 | TRBV7-2 | TGTGCCAGCAGCAGACTAGCGGGAGGGCCGGGTGAGCAGTACTTC | CASSRLAGGPGEQYF
TRBJ1-2 | . | TRBV19 | TGTGCCAGTAGTACACTGGATCCTCGGAGTTATGGCTACACCTTC | CASSTLDPRSYGYTF